What follows are 19 T cell receptor beta chains derived from one specimen sequenced in a study of shared clonotypes between healthy human individuals. CD45RO-negative cells were positively selected for CCR7, leaving out terminally differentiated effector memory CD45RA+ cells. TCRdb's copy holds only in-frame clones and misses some; the assay was immunoSEQ multiplex PCR. The sample yields 450,000 to 700,000 clones, 95% to 96% seen once. The specimen was naive CD8+ T cells sorted from blood. These receptors were collected from a woman in her thirties in good health.

This sequence joins TRBV5-6 and TRBJ2-7; D perhaps matches TRBD1 (5 bases). Per germline, CDR1 SGHDT and CDR2 YYEEEE. CDR3 size: 14 residues. The V gene lost 4 bases and the J gene lost 3 bases, with 14 bases spanning the gap. The CDR3: CASSSLDIFYEQYF. The CDR3 DNA is TGTGCCAGCAGCAGCCTGGACATTTTCTACGAGCAGTACTTC. Using reference TRBV5-6 and TRBJ2-7 for the parts outside the CDR3, the full variable domain is DAGVTQSPTHLIKTRGQQVTLRCSPKSGHDTVSWYQQALGQGPQFIFQYYEEEERQRGNFPDRFSGHQFPNYSSELNVNALLLGDSALYLCASSSLDIFYEQYFGPGTRLTVT.

The gene calls are TRBV5-4 and TRBJ2-1; D might be TRBD2 (6 bases). V was shortened by 7 bases and J by 4 bases, with 9 bases between the two germline ends. The CDR3 totals 12 residues. CDR1 is SGHNT, CDR2 YYREEE, per germline (reference sequence). The CDR3 nucleotides are TGTGCCAGCGGGCGGGAATACAATGAGCAGTTCTTC. This encodes CASGREYNEQFF.

V gene TRBV7-9 combines with J gene TRBJ1-5; no definite D call. There are 13 residues in the CDR3. Per germline, CDR1 SEHNR and CDR2 FQNEAQ (reference sequence). The V end lost 2 bases, the J end lost 4 bases, and 6 bases lay between the germline ends. The CDR3 reads CASSLTENQPQHF. The CDR3 DNA is TGTGCCAGCAGCTTAACTGAGAATCAGCCCCAGCATTTT.

This clone was found many times. The chain recombines TRBV6-1 with TRBJ1-1; TRBD1 matches 7 bases. Germline V gene sequence: CDR1 MNHNS, CDR2 SASEGT. The CDR3 runs to 14 residues. The junction had 6 bases not matched to a gene; V was cut back by 6 bases and J by 2 bases. The CDR3: CASRGDSLNTEAFF. CDR3 bases: TGTGCCAGCAGGGGGGACAGCTTAAACACTGAAGCTTTCTTT.

This chain links TRBV7-2 with TRBJ1-1; 8 nucleotides match TRBD1. The CDR3 covers 17 residues. V trimming: 5 bases; J trimming: 4 bases; junction bases outside the gene matches: 15. In germline, CDR1 is SGHTA, CDR2 FQGNSA. The CDR3 DNA is TGTGCCAGCAGCCCCAGCCTAGACAGGGGCGGGGGCACTGAAGCTTTCTTT. Residues: CASSPSLDRGGGTEAFF.

The V and J genes are TRBV27 and TRBJ1-6; the D is unclear. This CDR3 contains 13 residues. V lost 4 bases and J 7 bases, leaving 8 bases between the germline ends. Per the germline V gene, CDR1 is MNHEY and CDR2 is SMNVEV (reference sequence). CDR3 in amino acids: CASSSVGNSPLHF. Here the CDR3 DNA reads TGTGCCAGCAGTTCAGTCGGGAATTCACCCCTCCACTTT.

V usage is TRBV2 and J usage is TRBJ1-2; D is ambiguous. CDR1 SNHLY and CDR2 FYNNEI come from the germline V gene. Trimming shortened V by 3 bases and J by 5 bases, and 13 bases separated the two germline ends. The CDR3 runs 14 residues. The CDR3 here is CASSEDVSGYGYTF. Here the CDR3 DNA reads TGTGCCAGCAGTGAGGACGTTTCGGGATATGGCTACACCTTC.

As to this clone: The identical CDR3 is also encoded by other nucleotide sequences in the sample. The chain recombines TRBV4-1 with TRBJ2-5, with D unresolved. Trimming removed 0 bases at V and 5 bases at J, with 7 bases between. The CDR3 has 13 residues. Germline values: CDR1 MGHRA, CDR2 YSYEKL. CDR3 loop: CASSQDVEETQYF. In nucleotides, the CDR3 is TGCGCCAGCAGCCAAGATGTGGAGGAGACCCAGTACTTC.

The chain recombines TRBV11-2 with TRBJ2-7, with a tentative D call TRBD2 (5 bases). Germline CDR1 is SGHAT and CDR2 is FQNNGV. Deletions cut 5 bases from V and 0 bases from J, with 14 bases between. The length of the CDR3 is 15 residues. The CDR3 DNA follows: TGTGCCAGCAGCCTAAGGACTGATAACTCCTACGAGCAGTACTTC. Amino acid sequence: CASSLRTDNSYEQYF.

The chain links TRBV28 to TRBJ1-1; 8 bases agree with TRBD1. V was pared by 5 bases and J by 1 base, with 3 bases of the junction left unmatched. This CDR3 is 14 amino acids long. Germline V CDR1 and CDR2: MDHEN, SYDVKM. The CDR3 protein is CASSPDRGNTEAFF. CDR3 DNA sequence: TGTGCCAGCAGTCCAGACAGGGGGAACACTGAAGCTTTCTTT.

In this sample, this clone turned up once. The chain links TRBV7-6 to TRBJ2-7, with 10 nucleotides matching TRBD1. Germline V gene sequence: CDR1 SGHVS, CDR2 FNYEAQ. V was clipped by 5 bases and J by 3 bases; unmatched bases: 10. The CDR3 covers 16 residues. The CDR3 sequence: CASSALRGQGFYEQYF. The CDR3 nucleotides are TGTGCCAGCAGCGCCTTACGGGGACAGGGGTTCTACGAGCAGTACTTC.

J is TRBJ1-1 and V is TRBV30; D is ambiguous. Germline CDR1 GTSNPN, CDR2 SVGIG (reference sequence). There are 12 residues in the CDR3. The germline V and J ends were trimmed by 0 bases and 2 bases, with 4 bases remaining between them. The CDR3 spells CAWSVYNTEAFF. The CDR3 coding sequence is TGTGCCTGGAGTGTCTATAACACTGAAGCTTTCTTT.

The chain combines TRBV7-8 with TRBJ2-2; 7 bases match TRBD2. Germline-derived CDR1 and CDR2 are SGHVS and FQNEAQ. Trimming cost V 2 bases and J 2 bases; bases outside gene matches: 5. The CDR3 contains 16 residues. As DNA, the CDR3 is TGTGCCAGCAGCTTAAGCGCGGGGGATAACACCGGGGAGCTGTTTTTT. As protein: CASSLSAGDNTGELFF.

Notes on this clone: This sample also contains other DNA sequences that code for the same CDR3. This chain uses TRBV7-9 with TRBJ2-5; no clear D gene. The J call may be in error: the DNA end matches TRBJ2-7 better. Germline V gives CDR1 SEHNR, CDR2 FQNEAQ (reference sequence). The length of the CDR3 is 13 residues. The CDR3 DNA reads TGTGCCAGCAGCCCCAGTGGCTCCTACGAGCAGTACTTC. This translates into CASSPSGSYEQYF.

The chain couples TRBV27 to TRBJ1-5; D possibly corresponds to TRBD1 (6 bases). Trimming took 0 bases from V and 6 from J, leaving 12 bases between them. The CDR3 length is 15 residues. Per the germline V gene, CDR1 is MNHEY and CDR2 is SMNVEV (reference sequence). DNA for the CDR3: TGTGCCAGCAGTTTATCGGTGGGGGGCAGTCAGCCCCAGCATTTT. Protein product: CASSLSVGGSQPQHF.

This rearrangement joins TRBV5-6 to TRBJ2-5, with D unresolved. Trimming took off 0 bases at V and 7 bases at J, with 4 bases between the two ends. Germline V lookup: CDR1 SGHDT, CDR2 YYEEEE. CDR3 length: 11 amino acids. CDR3 region: CASSLGGTQYF. The CDR3 region has the DNA TGTGCCAGCAGCTTGGGTGGGACCCAGTACTTC.

The CDR3 bases are TGTGCCAGCAGCTTACAGGGGGCTCCCTATGGCTACACCTTC. Translation gives CASSLQGAPYGYTF. The chain recombines TRBV13 with TRBJ1-2, with 8 bases that match TRBD1. The junction had 3 bases not matched to a gene; V was cut back by 2 bases and J by 4 bases. This CDR3 is 14 amino acids long. Germline V gene sequence: CDR1 PRHDT, CDR2 FYEKMQ (reference sequence).

The chain has TRBV5-1 and TRBJ1-1, with D hard to call. Germline CDR1 reads SGHRS; CDR2 reads YFSETQ. The CDR3 is made up of 13 amino acids. V lost 1 base and J 2 bases, leaving 6 bases between the germline ends. The CDR3 loop reads CASSLWTNTEAFF. In nucleotides, the CDR3 is TGCGCCAGCAGCTTGTGGACTAACACTGAAGCTTTCTTT.

For this clone: Distinct nucleotide sequences in the sample also encode this CDR3. The rearrangement joins TRBV7-3 to TRBJ1-2; the match to TRBD1 covers 7 bases. Looked up from germline, CDR1 is SGHTA and CDR2 is FQGTGA. V lost 5 bases to trimming and J lost 5 bases; unmatched junction nucleotides: 8. The CDR3 runs 14 residues. In nucleotides, the CDR3 is TGTGCCAGCAGCCCATCCGGGACAGATTATGGCTACACCTTC. The encoded protein is CASSPSGTDYGYTF.